This T cell receptor beta chain is drawn from a study of T-cell memory formation after mild COVID-19. TCRdb reanalysed the 5' RACE reads using MiXCR and keeps one entry per CDR3 protein. The sample has under 150,000 distinct CDR3 sequences, 15% to 20% seen once. This clonotype came up a few times. Its antigen is undetermined. Findings and limits, study-wide: Day 15 to 85 contracting clones showed balanced CD4/CD8; day 15 to 37 expanders favored CD4+. CD4+ contracting clones were found mainly in CM and EM, and CD8+ ones in EMRA.

Trimming shortened V by 3 bases and J by 0 bases, and 8 bases separated the two germline ends. The CDR3 has 14 residues. Germline CDR1 reads LNHDA; CDR2 reads SQIVND (reference sequence). This clonotype was sampled from an adult woman who had mild COVID-19 (a few samples of this study predate the infection). Cell type and time point are not known. V is TRBV19 and J is TRBJ1-1; D gene ambiguous. Sequenced input: PBMCs or a T cell subset sorted from them (not recorded which). The CDR3 protein is CASSIVKVNTEAFF. CDR3 in DNA: TGTGCCAGTAGTATTGTAAAAGTGAACACTGAAGCTTTCTTT.